The sequence of this TCR beta chain was determined in a study of T cell responses to AZD1222 COVID-19 vaccine (dated by TCRdb to 2020 to 2023). Background for the entire study: AZD1222 recipients given second doses at about 4 weeks or at about 12 weeks were pooled, since spike-specific TCR depth and breadth were not found to differ between the two schedules. Trial participants were enrolled by age into 18-55, 56-69 and 70-plus year subgroups, with roughly 150, 30 and 60 TCR-sequenced participants respectively. TCR sequencing covered 230 to 250 trial participants: 207 given two doses of AZD1222 and 26 given two doses of MenACWY control vaccine. Study-wide conclusions, independent of this receptor: No day 14 peak-response samples were available, so repertoires were characterized only after the peak T cell response. In the small 56-69-year group, the increase in depth fell short of significance, most likely because of low power. Most participants were white British and females outnumbered males, and the authors suggested that clonal diversity may have been underestimated. Epitopes outside the regions mutated in the B.1.351 and B.1.1.7 variants were reportedly recognized by nearly half of the unique spike-specific TCRs. The vaccine-associated CD4 TCRs covered the entire spike protein, and the dominant responses fell in regions 160-218 and 743-854. After two AZD1222 doses, both the breadth and the depth of spike-specific TCRs were significantly higher than at day 0 and than in MenACWY recipients. Conclusions about previously exposed vaccinees are limited, since just six AZD1222 recipients were seropositive for SARS-CoV-2 at baseline.

A word on this clone: This receptor's antigen is unknown. Base qualities are missing; no much larger clone stands one base away.

The time point label, as the study defines it: baseline before first vaccination. Vaccinee samples came from UK trials COV001 and COV002, including a single-blind randomized controlled phase 2/3 trial of AZD1222 (ChAdOx1 nCoV-19) in healthy adults. Trial participant PBMC samples were collected at day 0 and day 28 after the second dose for TCRbeta chain sequencing. The CDR3 regions of human TCRbeta chains were analyzed by immunosequencing. Per the authors' processing: Repertoire TCRs were matched against a reference library of SARS-CoV-2-specific TCRs generated with the MIRA antigen-specificity platform. Breadth meant the fraction of unique TCRs that were SARS-CoV-2-associated, whereas depth meant the fraction of total T cells that were SARS-CoV-2-associated. Using the MIRA data, every spike-specific TCR was mapped to the spike region that the TCR reacted to and assigned to either a CD4 or a CD8 class. Log10-transformed breadth and depth values were compared by one-way ANOVA with Sidak's multiple comparisons tests. TCRdb holds this immuneACCESS table with in-frame rearrangements only. Some clones are missing; in checked studies, unresolved V genes explain under half, and the rest has no known cause. For V, J and clone size, that table is used; D and trimming come from the DNA. The sample table records 100,000 to 150,000 clones; 80% to 90% of these occur just once. The ten largest clones capture roughly 1.4% of the sample.

Taken from the germline V gene (reference sequence), the CDR1 and CDR2 loops are MNHNY and SVGAGI. V loses 1 base at its end and J loses 5 bases; junction bases beyond the gene matches: 7. The CDR3 sequence holds 16 residues, the cysteine and phenylalanine included. Only the CDR3 part of the read is kept: 48 bases, read in frame from the first base. The sequencing used peripheral blood, collected on day 0 of AZD1222 vaccination. The sequence derives from an adult in good health. The chain employs TRBV6-6 and TRBJ1-2; TRBD1 aligns with 10 central bases. The CDR3 reads CASSYFRDRGGYGYTF. In nucleotide form, the sequence is TGTGCCAGCAGTTACTTCCGGGACAGGGGCGGGTATGGCTACACCTTC.